This T cell receptor (beta chain) was identified during a study of blood T cells in healthy people across ages. PCR was performed a second time for about 7 to 11 cycles using a sample-barcoded 5' primer and a J-beta primer mix. TCRdb re-analysed the 5' RACE reads in MiXCR, keeping a single row per CDR3 protein. The sample consists of 780,000 or so distinct CDR3 sequences, 56% of them appearing once. The germline V and J ends were trimmed by 3 bases and 0 bases, with 9 bases remaining between them. The germline V gene encodes CDR1 DFQATT and CDR2 SNEGSKA (reference sequence). There are 13 residues in the CDR3.

This TCR derives from a middle-aged man in good health. The genes are TRBV20-1 and TRBJ2-7; tentatively, D is TRBD2 (5 bases). The sample consisted of blood. CDR3 in DNA: TGCAGTGCTAGTGGAGGAGTCTCCTACGAGCAGTACTTC. Encoded protein: CSASGGVSYEQYF.